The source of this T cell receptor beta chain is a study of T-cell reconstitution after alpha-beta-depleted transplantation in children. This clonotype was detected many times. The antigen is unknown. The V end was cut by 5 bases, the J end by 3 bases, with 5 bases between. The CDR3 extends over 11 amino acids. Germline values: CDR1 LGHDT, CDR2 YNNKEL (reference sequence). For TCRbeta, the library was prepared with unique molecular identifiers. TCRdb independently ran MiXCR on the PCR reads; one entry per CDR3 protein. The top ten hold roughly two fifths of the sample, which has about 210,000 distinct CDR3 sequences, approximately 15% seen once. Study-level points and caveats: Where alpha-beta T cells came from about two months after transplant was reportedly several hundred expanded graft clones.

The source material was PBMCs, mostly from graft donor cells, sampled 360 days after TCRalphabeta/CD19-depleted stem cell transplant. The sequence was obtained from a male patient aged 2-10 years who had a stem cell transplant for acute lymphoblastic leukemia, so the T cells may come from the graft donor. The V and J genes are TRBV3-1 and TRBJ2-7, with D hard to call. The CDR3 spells CASSDRYEQYF. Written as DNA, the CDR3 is TGTGCCAGCAGCGACCGCTACGAGCAGTACTTC.